This TCR beta chain was sequenced in a study of vaccination effects on CD4 cells after COVID-19. This clone was seen just once. Its antigen remains unknown. Viral peptide pool expansion of antigen-specific CD4+ T cells preceded sequencing in the ViraFEST assay. Culture lasted under 13 days before CD4+ T cell isolation. Previously uninfected by SARS-CoV-2, the vaccine recipients also showed negative nucleocapsid antibodies. TCRdb's table, derived via immunoSEQ multiplex PCR, lists solely in-frame clones and lacks some. Among some 25,000 clones listed, around two thirds were seen once. The input for sequencing was CD4+ T cells from PBMCs cultured with HCoV-OC43 spike peptides, taken before COVID-19 vaccination. Subset defined: HCoV-OC43 spike overlapping peptide pool stimulation. This clonotype was obtained from a human donor who received a COVID-19 vaccine.

CDR3 sequence: CAISESVGGGELFF. As DNA, the CDR3 is TGTGCCATCAGTGAGTCAGTGGGAGGCGGGGAGCTGTTTTTT. This chain uses TRBV10-3 with TRBJ2-2; D may be TRBD2 (6 bases). This CDR3 spans 14 amino acids. Germline V CDR1 and CDR2: ENHRY, SYGVKD. V was shortened by 0 bases and J by 7 bases, with 9 bases between the two germline ends.